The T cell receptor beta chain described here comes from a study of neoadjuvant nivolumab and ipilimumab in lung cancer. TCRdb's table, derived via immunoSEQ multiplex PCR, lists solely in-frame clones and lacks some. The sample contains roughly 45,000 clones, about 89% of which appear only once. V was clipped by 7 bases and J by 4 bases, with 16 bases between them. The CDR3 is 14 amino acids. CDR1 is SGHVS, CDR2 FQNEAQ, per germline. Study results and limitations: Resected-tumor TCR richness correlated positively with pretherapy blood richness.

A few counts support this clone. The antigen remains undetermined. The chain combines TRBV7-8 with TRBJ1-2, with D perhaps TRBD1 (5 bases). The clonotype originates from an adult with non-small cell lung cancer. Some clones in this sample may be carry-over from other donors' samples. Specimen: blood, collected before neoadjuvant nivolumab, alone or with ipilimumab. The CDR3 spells CASTHGRESYGYTF. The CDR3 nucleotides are TGTGCCAGCACCCACGGCAGGGAGAGCTATGGCTACACCTTC.